This T cell receptor beta chain was sequenced in a study of metastatic and nonmetastatic thyroid tumors. At the level of the study: Repertoires were compared across blood and tumor or nodule tissue from malignant and benign thyroid patients.

None of the patients had undergone any treatment ahead of thyroid surgery. By share of the sample, this clone is medium-sized. Its antigen is currently unknown. Per the authors' pipeline: CDR3 differences across clinicopathological groups were used to build a distant-metastasis classifier for papillary thyroid cancer. TCRdb re-called clones from the PCR reads using MiXCR. TCRdb's processing, not the study's, gives the V and J calls here. In the table there are more than 15,000 clones, roughly 25% of which are singletons. Whole-study findings and limits: For both blood and tumor, malignant thyroid tumors reportedly showed significantly higher TCR beta diversity than benign nodules did.

Specimen: blood. The receptor comes from a male donor with papillary thyroid cancer or a benign thyroid nodule (not recorded which). Some clones in this sample may be carry-over from other donors' samples.

CDR3 in amino acids: CASSRDSGANVLTF. The CDR3 DNA follows: TGTGCCAGCAGTAGGGATTCTGGGGCCAACGTCCTGACTTTC. V and J are TRBV6-4 and TRBJ2-6; D is unresolved. The germline CDR1 and CDR2 sequences are MRHNA and SNTAGT. Deletions cut 5 bases from V and 1 base from J, with 6 bases between. This CDR3 comprises 14 residues.